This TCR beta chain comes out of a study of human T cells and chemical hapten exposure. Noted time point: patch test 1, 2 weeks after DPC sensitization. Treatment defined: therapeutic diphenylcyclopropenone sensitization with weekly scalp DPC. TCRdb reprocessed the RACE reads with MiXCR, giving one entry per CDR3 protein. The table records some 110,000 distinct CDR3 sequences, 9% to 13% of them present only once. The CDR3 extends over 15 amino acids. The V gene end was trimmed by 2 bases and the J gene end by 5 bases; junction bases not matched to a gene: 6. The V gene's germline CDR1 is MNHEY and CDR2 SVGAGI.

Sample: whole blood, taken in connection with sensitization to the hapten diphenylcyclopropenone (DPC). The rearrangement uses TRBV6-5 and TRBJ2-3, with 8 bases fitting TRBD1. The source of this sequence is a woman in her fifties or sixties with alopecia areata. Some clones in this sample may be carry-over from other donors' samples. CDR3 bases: TGTGCCAGCAGTTACCAGGGGGCAGTGGAAGATACGCAGTATTTT. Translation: CASSYQGAVEDTQYF.